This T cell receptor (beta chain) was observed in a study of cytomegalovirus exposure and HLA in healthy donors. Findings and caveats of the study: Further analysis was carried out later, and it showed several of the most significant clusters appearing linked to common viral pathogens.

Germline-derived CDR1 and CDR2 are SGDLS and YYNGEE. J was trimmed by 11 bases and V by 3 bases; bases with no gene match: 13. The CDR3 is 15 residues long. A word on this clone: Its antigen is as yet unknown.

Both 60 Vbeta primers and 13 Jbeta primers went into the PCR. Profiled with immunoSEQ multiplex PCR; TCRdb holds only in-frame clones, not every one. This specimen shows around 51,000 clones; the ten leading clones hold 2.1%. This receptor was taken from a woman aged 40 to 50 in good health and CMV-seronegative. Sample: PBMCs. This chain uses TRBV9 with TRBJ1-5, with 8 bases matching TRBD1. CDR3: CASSAGQGGLETQHF. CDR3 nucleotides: TGTGCCAGCAGCGCCGGACAGGGCGGGCTGGAGACCCAGCATTTT. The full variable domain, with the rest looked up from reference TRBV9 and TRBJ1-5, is DSGVTQTPKHLITATGQRVTLRCSPRSGDLSVYWYQQSLDQGLQFLIQYYNGEERAKGNILERFSAQQFPDLHSELNLSSLELGDSALYFCASSAGQGGLETQHFGDGTRLSIL.